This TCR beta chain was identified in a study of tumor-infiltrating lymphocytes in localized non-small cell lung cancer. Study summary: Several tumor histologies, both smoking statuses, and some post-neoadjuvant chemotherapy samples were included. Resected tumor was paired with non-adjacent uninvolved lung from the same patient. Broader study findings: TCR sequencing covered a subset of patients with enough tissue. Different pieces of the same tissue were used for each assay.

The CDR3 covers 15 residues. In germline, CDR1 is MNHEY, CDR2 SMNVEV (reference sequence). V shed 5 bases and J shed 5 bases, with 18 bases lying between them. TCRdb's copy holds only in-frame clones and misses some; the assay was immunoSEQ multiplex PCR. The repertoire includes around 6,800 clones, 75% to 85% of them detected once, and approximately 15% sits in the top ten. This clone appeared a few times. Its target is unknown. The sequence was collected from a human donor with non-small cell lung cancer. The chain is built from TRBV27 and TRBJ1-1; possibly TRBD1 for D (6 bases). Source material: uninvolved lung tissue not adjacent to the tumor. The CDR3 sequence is CASSEQGSGGTEAFF. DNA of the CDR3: TGTGCCAGCAGTGAACAGGGAAGCGGAGGGACTGAAGCTTTCTTT.